Shown below are 26 T cell receptor beta chains from a single sample sequenced in a study of human T cells and chemical hapten exposure. TCRdb ran MiXCR on the RACE reads and lists one entry per CDR3 protein. The sample holds 150,000 to 200,000 distinct CDR3 sequences, approximately 15% seen once. The time point was: patch test 1, 2 weeks after DPC sensitization. Treatment of the sample: therapeutic diphenylcyclopropenone sensitization with weekly scalp DPC. The specimen comprised whole blood, sampled in connection with sensitization to the hapten diphenylcyclopropenone (DPC). The receptor source for this set is a woman aged 30 to 39 with alopecia areata. Some clones in this sample may be carry-over from other donors' samples.

This clonotype was counted a single time. CDR3 amino acids: CASGLRNEQFF. The CDR3 coding sequence is TGTGCTAGTGGGCTGAGGAATGAGCAGTTCTTC. The rearrangement links TRBV12-5 to TRBJ2-1; D not certain. Trimming removed 6 bases from V and 7 bases from J, with 7 bases in between. CDR1 and CDR2 (germline): LGHNT, FRNRAP. CDR3 size: 11 residues.

This chain links TRBV11-2 with TRBJ2-3; D gene unclear. The DNA end is a closer match to TRBJ1-5, so the J assignment may be wrong. CDR1 and CDR2 from the germline V gene are SGHAT and FQNNGV. This CDR3 has 16 residues. CDR3 region: CASSLVAYVNTDTQHF. CDR3 coding DNA: TGTGCCAGCAGCTTAGTGGCCTATGTGAACACAGATACGCAGCATTTT.

The table lists this clonotype with a few counts. V usage is TRBV28 and J usage is TRBJ2-3, with D perhaps matching TRBD1 or TRBD2 (5 bases each). V lost 4 bases and J 6 bases, leaving 14 bases between the germline ends. The CDR3 sequence is 14 residues long. Germline CDR1 MDHEN, CDR2 SYDVKM. The CDR3 loop reads CASSSGATTDTQYF. The CDR3, as DNA: TGTGCCAGCAGTTCCGGGGCAACTACGGATACGCAGTATTTT.

This clonotype was observed a handful of times. CDR3 nucleotide sequence: TGTGCCAGCAGTCTCCCGACAGGAGGCACCTATGGCTACACCTTC. Its translation is CASSLPTGGTYGYTF. This chain connects TRBV2 to TRBJ1-2; weak D call: TRBD1 (6 bases). This CDR3 contains 15 residues. The germline CDR1 and CDR2 sequences are SNHLY and FYNNEI. V was trimmed by 5 bases and J by 4 bases, leaving 17 bases between them.

This clonotype has a handful of counts. The CDR3 here is CASSKERTGANTGELFF. CDR3 DNA sequence: TGTGCCAGCAGCAAGGAAAGGACTGGCGCGAACACCGGGGAGCTGTTTTTT. The rearrangement joins TRBV4-2 to TRBJ2-2; weak D call: TRBD2 (5 bases). Per the germline V gene, CDR1 is LGHNA and CDR2 is YNFKEQ. With 5 bases removed from V and 0 bases from J, the gap between germline ends came to 16 bases. This CDR3 is 17 amino acids long.

This clonotype has a handful of counts. J is TRBJ2-7 and V is TRBV6-5, with 9 bases that match TRBD1. V shed 2 bases, J shed 6 bases, and the junction held 11 bases outside the gene matches. This CDR3 region has 16 residues. The germline V gene encodes CDR1 MNHEY and CDR2 SVGAGI. The chain's CDR3 is CASSYAPGTGIFEQYF. CDR3 DNA sequence: TGTGCCAGCAGTTACGCGCCCGGGACAGGGATTTTCGAGCAGTACTTC.

In this sample, this clonotype turned up a few times. This chain connects TRBV18 to TRBJ1-2; D perhaps matches TRBD1 (6 bases). This CDR3 is built from 15 residues. V was trimmed by 3 bases and J by 3 bases, leaving 14 bases between them. Looked up from germline, CDR1 is KGHSH and CDR2 is LQKENI. The CDR3 here is CASSPDSASDYGYTF. In DNA, the CDR3 is TGTGCCAGCTCACCGGACAGTGCCTCCGACTATGGCTACACCTTC.

This clonotype was seen a few times. The chain joins TRBV5-1 to TRBJ2-3; no firm D call. The CDR3 covers 15 residues. V lost 2 bases to trimming and J lost 2 bases, with 12 bases between them. Germline V gene data show CDR1 as SGHRS and CDR2 as YFSETQ. The CDR3 nucleotides read TGCGCCAGCAGCTTCTTTGGTACACTCACAGATACGCAGTATTTT. Protein product: CASSFFGTLTDTQYF.

The chain employs TRBV28 and TRBJ1-5, with 8 bases identical to TRBD1. The CDR3 consists of 15 residues. From germline, CDR1 is MDHEN and CDR2 SYDVKM. Trimming at V came to 5 bases and at J to 4 bases, leaving 7 bases not matched to a gene. The CDR3: CASSPRGQANQPQHF. The CDR3 region has the DNA TGTGCCAGCAGTCCACGGGGACAGGCGAATCAGCCCCAGCATTTT.

This clonotype showed up just a few times. The rearrangement links TRBV20-1 to TRBJ1-1; 7 positions match TRBD1. In germline, CDR1 is DFQATT, CDR2 SNEGSKA (reference sequence). The J segment lost 0 bases and the V segment lost 3 bases, leaving 4 bases of the junction unmatched. This CDR3 is built from 14 residues. For the CDR3, the DNA is TGCAGTGCTAGGCGGGACAGCATGAACACTGAAGCTTTCTTT. It yields the protein CSARRDSMNTEAFF.

This clonotype has a single count. V is TRBV27 and J is TRBJ2-7; D may match TRBD1 or TRBD2 (6 bases each). The CDR3 has 13 amino acids. CDR1 MNHEY and CDR2 SMNVEV come from the germline V gene (reference sequence). V lost 3 bases and J lost 7, with 13 bases in between. The CDR3 bases are TGTGCCAGCAGTTTCGGGGGCCCTCGGGAGCAGTACTTC. This translates into CASSFGGPREQYF.

A few counts support this clonotype. The chain uses TRBV9 and TRBJ1-6; D gene uncertain. Germline V CDR1 and CDR2: SGDLS, YYNGEE. Trimming stripped 3 bases from V and 1 base from J, with 5 bases between. This CDR3 spans 14 amino acids. The CDR3 DNA sequence: TGTGCCAGCAGCGGCCAGTCCTATAATTCACCCCTCCACTTT. Translation: CASSGQSYNSPLHF.

The chain employs TRBV7-9 and TRBJ2-3, with TRBD2 identical over 10 bases. The CDR3 loop spans 17 amino acids. J lost 6 bases, V lost 5 bases, and 14 bases had no gene match. The germline V gene encodes CDR1 SEHNR and CDR2 FQNEAQ (reference sequence). This chain's CDR3 is CASSPAPAGGHFDTQYF. The CDR3 bases are TGTGCCAGCAGCCCCGCCCCAGCGGGGGGGCATTTTGATACGCAGTATTTT.

This chain connects TRBV7-9 to TRBJ2-3, with 7 bases identical to TRBD2. In germline, CDR1 is SEHNR, CDR2 FQNEAQ (reference sequence). CDR3 length equals 16 residues. J was trimmed by 4 bases and V by 2 bases; bases with no gene match: 9. For the CDR3, the DNA is TGTGCCAGCAGCTTAAATCACGGGGGGTTGGCAGATACGCAGTATTTT. Its translation is CASSLNHGGLADTQYF. The variable domain in full, with the rest retrieved from reference TRBV7-9 and TRBJ2-3, is DTGVSQNPRHKITKRGQNVTFRCDPISEHNRLYWYRQTLGQGPEFLTYFQNEAQLEKSRLLSDRFSAERPKGSFSTLEIQRTEQGDSAMYLCASSLNHGGLADTQYFGPGTRLTVL.

The CDR3 reads CASSYRRGYTGELFF. The CDR3 DNA reads TGTGCCAGCAGTTACCGGCGCGGGTACACCGGGGAGCTGTTTTTT. The chain links TRBV6-2 or TRBV6-3 to TRBJ2-2; tentative D call: TRBD2 (5 bases). V lost 2 bases and J lost 3, with 10 bases in between. CDR3 length: 15 amino acids. Germline lookup yields CDR1 MNHEY and CDR2 SVGEGT.

Only a few counts were recorded for this clonotype. This chain joins TRBV18 and TRBJ2-1; D is undetermined. With 6 bases removed from V and 2 bases from J, the gap between germline ends came to 5 bases. This CDR3 is built from 12 residues. Germline V gene data show CDR1 as KGHSH and CDR2 as LQKENI. CDR3 loop: CASSTAYNEQFF. CDR3 sequence (DNA): TGTGCCAGCTCGACCGCCTACAATGAGCAGTTCTTC.

This clonotype was detected only a few times. This chain connects TRBV30 to TRBJ2-1, with 12 bases identical to TRBD2. This CDR3 spans 17 amino acids. CDR1 GTSNPN and CDR2 SVGIG come from the germline V gene (reference sequence). Trimming removed 3 bases from V and 4 bases from J; junction bases left unmatched: 10. The CDR3 DNA follows: TGTGCCTGGAGCAGACTAGCGGGAGCACACGAGTACAATGAGCAGTTCTTC. Encoded protein: CAWSRLAGAHEYNEQFF.

There are a few counts of this clonotype. This chain joins TRBV2 and TRBJ2-1, with 7 bases lining up with TRBD2. The CDR3 has 14 amino acids. V gave up 6 bases and J gave up 5 bases; unmatched junction bases: 7. Germline lookup yields CDR1 SNHLY and CDR2 FYNNEI. CDR3 nucleotide sequence: TGTGCCAGCAGGGTTCCGCGGGGGAACAATGAGCAGTTCTTC. Translating gives CASRVPRGNNEQFF.

The genes are TRBV7-2 and TRBJ2-5, with 7 bases matching TRBD1. The CDR3 sequence is 14 residues long. Germline lookup yields CDR1 SGHTA and CDR2 FQGNSA. V trimming: 5 bases; J trimming: 5 bases; junction bases outside the gene matches: 8. In DNA form, the CDR3 reads TGTGCCAGCAGCGCCAGTGGACAGGCCGAGACCCAGTACTTC. Amino acid sequence: CASSASGQAETQYF.

This clonotype was found a few times. This chain uses TRBV5-1 with TRBJ2-7, with D tentatively TRBD1 or TRBD2 (5 bases each). This CDR3 has 17 amino acids. V was cut by 4 bases and J by 3 bases, with 23 bases left in between. Germline V gene sequence: CDR1 SGHRS, CDR2 YFSETQ. The DNA for the CDR3 is TGCGCCAGCAGCCTTGGCAACCCCGGGGCATCCAACTACGAGCAGTACTTC. It encodes CASSLGNPGASNYEQYF.

The chain couples TRBV10-3 to TRBJ1-1; D is undetermined. The CDR3 is made up of 15 amino acids. V shed 0 bases and J shed 3 bases, with 11 bases lying between them. The germline CDR1 and CDR2 sequences are ENHRY and SYGVKD. The CDR3 reads CAISESPASDTEAFF. Here the CDR3 DNA reads TGTGCCATCAGTGAGTCGCCCGCTTCCGACACTGAAGCTTTCTTT.

This chain uses TRBV9 with TRBJ1-4; D is undetermined. This CDR3 is 14 amino acids long. V lost 5 bases, J lost 2 bases, and 10 bases lay in between. CDR1 and CDR2 from the germline V gene are SGDLS and YYNGEE. CDR3 region: CASSPEGTNEKLFF. The DNA of the CDR3 is TGTGCCAGCAGTCCTGAAGGGACTAATGAAAAACTGTTTTTT.

The table lists this clonotype with a few counts. This rearrangement joins TRBV11-3 to TRBJ2-1; D perhaps matches TRBD2 (9 bases). The CDR3 totals 15 residues. Trimming stripped 4 bases from V and 9 bases from J, with 19 bases between. The germline CDR1 and CDR2 sequences are SGHNT and YENEEA. CDR3 in amino acids: CASSSGLAGTGEQFF. CDR3 coding DNA: TGTGCCAGCAGCTCCGGCCTAGCGGGGACAGGTGAGCAGTTCTTC.

V gene TRBV7-3 combines with J gene TRBJ2-5; D is possibly TRBD2 (5 bases). V gave up 0 bases and J gave up 0 bases, with 8 bases separating them. Per the germline V gene, CDR1 is SGHTA and CDR2 is FQGTGA. The length of the CDR3 is 15 residues. The CDR3 sequence: CASSLTGGYQETQYF. The DNA for the CDR3 is TGTGCCAGCAGCTTAACAGGCGGGTACCAAGAGACCCAGTACTTC.

This clonotype was detected only a few times. V is TRBV6-2 or TRBV6-3 and J is TRBJ1-5; D unclear. V lost 2 bases to trimming and J lost 5 bases, with 7 bases between them. This CDR3 has 13 residues. The germline gives CDR1 MNHEY, CDR2 SVGEGT. As DNA, the CDR3 is TGTGCCAGCAGTTACGGGTATTATCAGCCCCAGCATTTT. Its translation: CASSYGYYQPQHF.

This clonotype has more than one count but fewer than ten. V and J are TRBV12-3 or TRBV12-4 and TRBJ2-1; 10 bases agree with TRBD1. The CDR3 is made up of 16 amino acids. V trimming: 4 bases; J trimming: 8 bases; junction bases outside the gene matches: 11. The CDR3 sequence is CASSWTGGTTKDEQFF. The CDR3 DNA sequence: TGTGCCAGCAGTTGGACAGGGGGGACGACTAAGGATGAGCAGTTCTTC.